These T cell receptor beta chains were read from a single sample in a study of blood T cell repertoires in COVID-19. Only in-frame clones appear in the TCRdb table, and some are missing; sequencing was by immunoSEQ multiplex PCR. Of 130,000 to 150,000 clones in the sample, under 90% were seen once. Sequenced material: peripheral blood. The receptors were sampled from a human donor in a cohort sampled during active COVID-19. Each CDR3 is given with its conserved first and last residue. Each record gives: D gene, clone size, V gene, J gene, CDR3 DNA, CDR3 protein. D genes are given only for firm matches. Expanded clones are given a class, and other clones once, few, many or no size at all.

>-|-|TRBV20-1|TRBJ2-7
TGCAGTTCTCGTTTCGCCTACGAGCAGTACTTC
CSSRFAYEQYF
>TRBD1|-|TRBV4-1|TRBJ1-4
TGCGCCAGCAGCGCAAGACAGGGGAGGGCAACTAATGAAAAACTGTTTTTT
CASSARQGRATNEKLFF
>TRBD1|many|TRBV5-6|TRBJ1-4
TGTGCCAGCAGCGGACGGGACAGGCCTCTAGCCCGAACTAATGAAAAACTGTTTTTT
CASSGRDRPLARTNEKLFF
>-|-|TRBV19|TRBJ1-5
TGTGCCAGTAGTTCCCTGACAGCAAAAAATCAGCCCCAGCATTTT
CASSSLTAKNQPQHF
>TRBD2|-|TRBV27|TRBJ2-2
TGTGCCAGCAGTTCTACTCGGACTAGGGATTGGGCCGGGGAGCTGTTTTTT
CASSSTRTRDWAGELFF
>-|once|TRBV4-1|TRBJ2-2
TGCGCCAGCCTCCTCGACGCTCCGGGGACCGGGGAGCTGTTTTTT
CASLLDAPGTGELFF
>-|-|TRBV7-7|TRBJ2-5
TGTGCTAGCAGCCGAACCCGAACTGGGGGGCAGTACTTC
CASSRTRTGGQYF
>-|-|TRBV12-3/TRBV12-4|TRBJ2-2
TGTGCCAGCAGTGTGACAACGACCGGGGAGCTGTTTTTT
CASSVTTTGELFF
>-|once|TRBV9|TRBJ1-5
TGTGCCAGCAGCGTAGGCGGGGGTTGGAATCAGCCCCAGCATTTT
CASSVGGGWNQPQHF
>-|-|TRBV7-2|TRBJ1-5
TGTGCCAGCAGTGAGGTAGGGGTTGGGCAGCCCCAGCATTTT
CASSEVGVGQPQHF
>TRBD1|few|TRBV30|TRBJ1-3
TGTGCCTGGAGTTCTGGACAGGGGGCGCGGGACACCATATATTTT
CAWSSGQGARDTIYF
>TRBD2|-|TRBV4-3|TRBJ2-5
TGCGCCAGCAGCCAAGGTCTGCGAGCGGGGGGGCAGGGAGAGACCCAGTACTTC
CASSQGLRAGGQGETQYF
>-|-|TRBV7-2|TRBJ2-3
TGTGCCAGCAGCTACAGATACACAGATACGCAGTATTTT
CASSYRYTDTQYF
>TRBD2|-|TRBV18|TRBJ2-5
TGTGCCAGCTCAAGGAACTTTCGTAGCGGGGGGGCCAGAGAGACCCAGTACTTC
CASSRNFRSGGARETQYF
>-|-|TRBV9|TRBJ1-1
TGTGCCAGCGGGTCAGGGATGAACACTGAAGCTTTCTTT
CASGSGMNTEAFF
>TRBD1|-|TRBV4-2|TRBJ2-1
TGTGCCAGCAGCGGTACCGGGACAGGGTTTGGGGAGCAGTTCTTC
CASSGTGTGFGEQFF
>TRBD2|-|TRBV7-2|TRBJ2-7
TGTGCCAGCAGCTTAGGTCGAGCGGGGGGCCCGGGAGAGCAGTACTTC
CASSLGRAGGPGEQYF
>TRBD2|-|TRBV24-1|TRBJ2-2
TGTGCCACCAGTGATGGGGCGGGGGTGCCCACCGGGGAGCTGTTTTTT
CATSDGAGVPTGELFF
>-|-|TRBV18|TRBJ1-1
TGTGCCAGCTCACCACAGGTGGGGAGCACTGAAGCTTTCTTT
CASSPQVGSTEAFF
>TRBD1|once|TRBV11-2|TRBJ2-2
TGTGCCAGCAAAAGGGACAGGGTGCTGTTTTTT
CASKRDRVLFF
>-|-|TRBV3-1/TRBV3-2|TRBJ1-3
TGTGCCAGCAGCCTCGGAGGGAGCTCTGGAAACACCATATATTTT
CASSLGGSSGNTIYF
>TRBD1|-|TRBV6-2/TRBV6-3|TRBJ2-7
TGTGCCAGCAGTTACCTGGACAGGAAAACCTACGAGCAGTACTTC
CASSYLDRKTYEQYF
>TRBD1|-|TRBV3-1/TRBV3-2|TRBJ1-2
TGTGCCAGCAGCCACGAGGACAGGGTATTCGGCTACACCTTC
CASSHEDRVFGYTF
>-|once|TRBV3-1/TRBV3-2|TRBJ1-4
TGTGCCAGCAGCTACCTGGGGGGGGGCCGAAATGAAAAACTGTTTTTT
CASSYLGGGRNEKLFF